The 9 T cell receptor beta chains presented below share a single source sample, sequenced in a study of siplizumab effects on memory and regulatory T cells. Data came from immunoSEQ multiplex PCR; TCRdb stores just in-frame clones and leaves some out. The data show some 100,000 clones, approximately 91% seen once. Input material: CD4+ T cells sorted from blood. These receptors were obtained from a human donor in good health.

This clone has a single count. This chain connects TRBV7-3 to TRBJ2-7, with 8 bases that match TRBD1. The CDR3 spans 16 residues. The ends lost 1 base at V and 2 bases at J; junction bases unmatched: 7. Germline V lookup: CDR1 SGHTA, CDR2 FQGTGA. The CDR3 is CASSLKLTTGAYEQYF. In DNA, the CDR3 is TGTGCCAGCAGCTTAAAATTAACGACAGGGGCCTACGAGCAGTACTTC.

A single count supports this clone. V usage is TRBV5-1 and J usage is TRBJ1-4; D not certain. The germline gives CDR1 SGHRS, CDR2 YFSETQ. CDR3 size: 15 residues. The ends were cut back, 0 bases at V and 8 bases at J, with 14 bases in the middle. The DNA of the CDR3 is TGCGCCAGCAGCTTGGCCGAACCAAGGTCCGAAAAACTGTTTTTT. Its translation is CASSLAEPRSEKLFF.

CDR3: CASSPSEQYF. CDR3 sequence (DNA): TGTGCCAGTAGCCCCTCCGAGCAGTACTTC. The J gene is TRBJ2-7, the V gene TRBV19; no clear D gene. Germline V gene data show CDR1 as LNHDA and CDR2 as SQIVND (reference sequence). V shed 6 bases and J shed 6 bases, with 6 bases lying between them. This CDR3 comprises 10 residues.

The J gene is TRBJ1-1, the V gene TRBV20-1, with D perhaps matching TRBD1 (5 bases). The CDR3 consists of 11 residues. The V gene lost 6 bases and the J gene lost 10 bases, with 15 bases spanning the gap. From germline, CDR1 is DFQATT and CDR2 SNEGSKA (reference sequence). CDR3 sequence (DNA): TGCAGTGCGGCGGGACGGCCGAGAGCTTTCTTT. Protein: CSAAGRPRAFF.

The chain combines TRBV6-1 with TRBJ2-6; a possible D gene is TRBD1 (5 bases). This CDR3 region has 13 residues. The V gene's germline CDR1 is MNHNS and CDR2 SASEGT. V lost 6 bases, J lost 2 bases, and 5 bases lay in between. CDR3 in DNA: TGTGCCAGCAGGGGGCCTGGGGCCAACGTCCTGACTTTC. Protein sequence: CASRGPGANVLTF.

The rearrangement uses TRBV21-1 and TRBJ2-3; whether TRBD1, the table's D call, matches the DNA was not checked. TRBV21-1 is noted as a pseudogene. CDR3 length: 21 amino acids. This CDR3 is CASSKGKLGQGNGGATDTQYF. CDR3 coding DNA: TGTGCCAGCAGCAAAGGGAAATTAGGACAGGGGAATGGGGGAGCCACAGATACGCAGTATTTT.

The chain combines TRBV10-2 with TRBJ1-1; 7 bases line up with TRBD1. Losses at the gene ends were 6 bases for V and 4 bases for J; bases not matched to a gene: 8. Germline V CDR1 and CDR2: WSHSY, SAAADI. The length of the CDR3 is 14 residues. CDR3 amino acids: CASRILQGTTEAFF. The CDR3 bases are TGCGCCAGCAGGATCCTACAGGGGACCACTGAAGCTTTCTTT.

This clone was seen a few times. The chain uses TRBV25-1 and TRBJ1-1, with 8 bases identical to TRBD1. Germline CDR1 MGHDK, CDR2 SYGVNS. J lost 5 bases, V lost 6 bases, and 8 bases had no gene match. The CDR3 contains 14 residues. In DNA, the CDR3 is TGTGCCAGCAGCTTTACAGGGGGGAAAACTGAAGCTTTCTTT. The encoded protein is CASSFTGGKTEAFF.

The chain links TRBV6-1 to TRBJ1-5; the D gene is possibly TRBD1 (5 bases). The length of the CDR3 is 15 residues. CDR1 and CDR2 from the germline V gene are MNHNS and SASEGT. The germline V and J ends were trimmed by 7 bases and 7 bases, with 20 bases remaining between them. CDR3 sequence (DNA): TGTGCCAGCATGATAAGCCAGGGAATTGGACAGCCCCAGCATTTT. Translation: CASMISQGIGQPQHF.